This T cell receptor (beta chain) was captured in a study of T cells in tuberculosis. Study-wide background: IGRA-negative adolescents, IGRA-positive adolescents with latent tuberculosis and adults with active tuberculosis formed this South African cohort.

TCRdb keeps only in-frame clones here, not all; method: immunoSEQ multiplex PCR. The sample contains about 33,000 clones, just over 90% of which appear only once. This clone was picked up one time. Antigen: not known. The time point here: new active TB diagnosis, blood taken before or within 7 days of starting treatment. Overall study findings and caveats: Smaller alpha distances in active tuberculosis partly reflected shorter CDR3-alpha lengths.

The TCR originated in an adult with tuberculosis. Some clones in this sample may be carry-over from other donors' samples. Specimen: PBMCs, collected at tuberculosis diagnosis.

CDR3 nucleotide sequence: TGTGCCAGCAGCTTCGGGTCGTGGAGGAACACTGAAGCTTTCTTT. It translates to CASSFGSWRNTEAFF. The chain has TRBV5-4 and TRBJ1-1, with D unclear. V was shortened by 2 bases and J by 1 base, with 12 bases between the two germline ends. The CDR3 spans 15 residues. Germline lookup yields CDR1 SGHNT and CDR2 YYREEE (reference sequence). Together with reference TRBV5-4 and TRBJ1-1, the CDR3 gives the full variable domain: ETGVTQSPTHLIKTRGQQVTLRCSSQSGHNTVSWYQQALGQGPQFIFQYYREEENGRGNFPPRFSGLQFPNYSSELNVNALELDDSALYLCASSFGSWRNTEAFFGQGTRLTVV.